This TCR beta chain emerged from a study of T cells in Graves' hyperthyroidism and ophthalmopathy. Study-level results: Researchers report that a 13 V-J model separated ophthalmopathy from stable hyperthyroidism. Most thyroid clonotypes with frequency above 0.001 were detected in blood.

There were TCR beta CDR3 regions amplified from RNA transcripts. HTBI primers were the set used in a first-round RT-PCR of the TCR CDR3. TCRdb re-called the multiplex PCR reads through MiXCR, storing one row per CDR3 protein. The table has almost 600,000 distinct CDR3 sequences, about half seen once. V was clipped by 6 bases and J by 2 bases; unmatched bases: 13. Germline assignment: CDR1 DFQATT and CDR2 SNEGSKA (reference sequence). The CDR3 contains 16 residues. This clonotype was seen many times. The target antigen is unknown. The patients, who ranged from 18 to 65 in age, presented with newly diagnosed hyperthyroidism lasting under 2 months. Diagnosis rested on symptoms, serum thyroxine and TRAb, thyroid ultrasound, and orbital computed tomography.

The chain carries TRBV20-1 and TRBJ2-7; TRBD1 matches at 10 bases. Sequenced sample: peripheral blood or thyroid tissue (not recorded which). The TCR sequence derives from a woman between 18 and 29 years old with Graves' hyperthyroidism. The CDR3 DNA reads TGCAGTGCGGAGGAAAAACCGGGACAGGGGACCTACGAGCAGTACTTC. Amino acid sequence: CSAEEKPGQGTYEQYF.